One and the same sample provided the 29 T cell receptor beta chains below, sequenced in a study of low-dose radiotherapy and immunotherapy resistance in tumors. Alpha- and beta-chain coverage of first-strand cDNA came from TRAV- and TRBV-specific primers. It was with a constant-region primer and a V-primer adapter that TCRs were amplified over roughly 18 PCR cycles. MiXCR, applied by TCRdb to the reads, yields one record per CDR3 protein. The sample has roughly 17,000 distinct CDR3 sequences; 70% are singletons. These receptors were obtained from a human donor with advanced metastatic prostate, ovarian, gallbladder or colorectal cancer (not recorded which). This table probably holds off-target reads from a library built for another chain.

The V call is TRBV6-1, the J call TRBJ2-6; D gene ambiguous. V lost 3 bases and J 0 bases, leaving 3 bases between the germline ends. CDR3 size: 14 residues. Per the germline V gene, CDR1 is MNHNS and CDR2 is SASEGT. The CDR3 DNA reads as TGTGCCAGCAGTGACACCTCTGGGGCCAACGTCCTGACTTTC. Translated: CASSDTSGANVLTF.

This chain joins TRBV7-8 and TRBJ2-3, with 8 bases aligning to TRBD2. The V gene's germline CDR1 is SGHVS and CDR2 FQNEAQ. The J segment lost 2 bases and the V segment lost 7 bases, leaving 8 bases of the junction unmatched. The CDR3 is 15 residues long. In DNA form, the CDR3 reads TGTGCCAGCATCATTCTAGCGGGCTACACAGATACGCAGTATTTT. Its translation: CASIILAGYTDTQYF.

The chain couples TRBV20-1 to TRBJ2-1; TRBD2 agrees at 7 bases. There are 15 residues in the CDR3. Losses at the gene ends were 6 bases for V and 3 bases for J; bases not matched to a gene: 11. CDR1 is DFQATT, CDR2 SNEGSKA, per germline (reference sequence). The CDR3 DNA reads as TGCAGTGCCCCTCGGGGGAGGGGAAGCTACAATGAGCAGTTCTTC. As protein: CSAPRGRGSYNEQFF.

This chain connects TRBV15 to TRBJ1-3; D unclear. Germline values: CDR1 LNHNV, CDR2 YYDKDF (reference sequence). The CDR3 totals 15 residues. The V gene lost 0 bases and the J gene lost 0 bases, with 6 bases spanning the gap. The CDR3 loop reads CATSRDPNSGNTIYF. The CDR3 DNA is TGTGCCACCAGCAGAGATCCTAACTCTGGAAACACCATATATTTT.

This clonotype has a single count. The chain uses TRBV19 and TRBJ2-4; D may be TRBD1 (5 bases). The CDR3 spans 16 residues. Germline V lookup: CDR1 LNHDA, CDR2 SQIVND (reference sequence). The V end was cut by 6 bases, the J end by 0 bases, with 15 bases between. Written as DNA, the CDR3 is TGTGCCAGTAGCACCCGACAGACCTCAGCCAAAAACATTCAGTACTTC. This codes for CASSTRQTSAKNIQYF.

J is TRBJ1-1 and V is TRBV6-1; D is ambiguous. Germline values: CDR1 MNHNS, CDR2 SASEGT. Trimming removed 5 bases from V and 0 bases from J, with 10 bases in between. This CDR3 has 14 amino acids. CDR3 region: CASSYGRMNTEAFF. The DNA of the CDR3 is TGTGCCAGCAGTTACGGACGGATGAACACTGAAGCTTTCTTT.

In nucleotides, the CDR3 is TGTGCCAGCAGCCGACCGGGACAGGGGGCCTACGAGCAGTACTTC. Translated, it gives CASSRPGQGAYEQYF. The rearrangement joins TRBV4-2 to TRBJ2-7, with 11 positions matching TRBD1. The trim removed 4 bases at V and 2 bases at J, leaving 4 bases unmatched. The CDR3 has 15 residues. CDR1 is LGHNA and CDR2 is YNFKEQ in the germline V gene.

The chain is built from TRBV20-1 and TRBJ2-5; the match to TRBD1 covers 8 bases. CDR1 and CDR2 from the germline V gene are DFQATT and SNEGSKA (reference sequence). V gave up 0 bases and J gave up 7 bases; unmatched junction bases: 10. This CDR3 has 15 amino acids. This CDR3 is CSARDPARGPRTQYF. CDR3 DNA sequence: TGCAGTGCTAGAGATCCCGCCAGGGGGCCGAGGACCCAGTACTTC.

The DNA for the CDR3 is TGCGCCAGCAGCTTGCCCGGACAGGTCGGCACCGGGGAGCTGTTTTTT. This gives the protein CASSLPGQVGTGELFF. The chain has TRBV5-1 and TRBJ2-2; 7 positions agree with TRBD1. The CDR3 runs to 16 residues. Germline loops: CDR1 SGHRS, CDR2 YFSETQ. The junction had 7 bases not matched to a gene; V was cut back by 1 base and J by 4 bases. Combining the CDR3 with reference TRBV5-1 and TRBJ2-2 gives the whole variable domain KAGVTQTPRYLIKTRGQQVTLSCSPISGHRSVSWYQQTPGQGLQFLFEYFSETQRNKGNFPGRFSGRQFSNSRSEMNVSTLELGDSALYLCASSLPGQVGTGELFFGEGSRLTVL.

The V gene is TRBV28, the J gene TRBJ2-3; 7 bases agree with TRBD2. The junction had 8 bases not matched to a gene; V was cut back by 10 bases and J by 1 base. The CDR3 extends over 14 amino acids. Germline CDR1 reads MDHEN; CDR2 reads SYDVKM. The CDR3 sequence: CATLRGRGTDTQYF. The CDR3 DNA sequence: TGTGCCACCCTACGAGGGAGGGGCACAGATACGCAGTATTTT.

J is TRBJ1-1 and V is TRBV5-4, with D unresolved. Germline-derived CDR1 and CDR2 are SGHNT and YYREEE (reference sequence). This CDR3 is 16 amino acids long. The V and J ends lost 0 bases and 2 bases respectively, with 14 bases between them. The CDR3 coding sequence is TGTGCCAGCAGCTTGGGTACACAGCTCCTAAACACTGAAGCTTTCTTT. Translation: CASSLGTQLLNTEAFF. Variable domain in full (rest from reference TRBV5-4 and TRBJ1-1): ETGVTQSPTHLIKTRGQQVTLRCSSQSGHNTVSWYQQALGQGPQFIFQYYREEENGRGNFPPRFSGLQFPNYSSELNVNALELDDSALYLCASSLGTQLLNTEAFFGQGTRLTVV.

CDR3 sequence reads: CSATRQGGELFF. The DNA of the CDR3 is TGCAGTGCTACAAGACAGGGCGGGGAGCTGTTTTTT. This chain connects TRBV20-1 to TRBJ2-2; TRBD1 matches at 7 bases. Trimming removed 4 bases from V and 7 bases from J; junction bases left unmatched: 3. Germline assignment: CDR1 DFQATT and CDR2 SNEGSKA (reference sequence). This CDR3 region has 12 residues.

V is TRBV7-2 and J is TRBJ1-2, with no clear D. Per the germline V gene, CDR1 is SGHTA and CDR2 is FQGNSA. V was shortened by 5 bases and J by 7 bases, with 20 bases between the two germline ends. The CDR3 extends over 15 amino acids. The CDR3 loop is CASSPTWAGSGGYTF. The DNA for the CDR3 is TGTGCCAGCAGCCCCACTTGGGCTGGGTCAGGTGGCTACACCTTC.

The V call is TRBV27, the J call TRBJ2-1; D not resolved. This CDR3 is built from 14 residues. The germline V gene has CDR1 MNHEY and CDR2 SMNVEV (reference sequence). The V end was cut by 8 bases, the J end by 0 bases, with 11 bases between. CDR3 in amino acids: CASRASPSYNEQFF. DNA for the CDR3: TGTGCCAGCCGAGCTTCCCCCTCCTACAATGAGCAGTTCTTC.

The chain has TRBV3-1 and TRBJ2-3; D is undetermined. The germline V gene has CDR1 LGHDT and CDR2 YNNKEL (reference sequence). The CDR3 sequence is 13 residues long. The V end lost 0 bases, the J end lost 7 bases, and 8 bases lay between the germline ends. In DNA, the CDR3 is TGTGCCAGCAGCCAAGATTTTAGAAATACGCAGTATTTT. It specifies CASSQDFRNTQYF.

The chain employs TRBV20-1 and TRBJ2-5; 10 bases agree with TRBD2. With V trimmed by 0 bases and J by 4 bases, 2 bases remained unmatched. Germline V gives CDR1 DFQATT, CDR2 SNEGSKA (reference sequence). The CDR3 consists of 14 residues. As DNA, the CDR3 is TGCAGTGCTAGAGAGCTAGCGGGAGTAGAGACCCAGTACTTC. Translation gives CSARELAGVETQYF.

The chain carries TRBV5-1 and TRBJ2-1; D is possibly TRBD1 or TRBD2 (7 bases each). Trimming took off 4 bases at V and 7 bases at J, with 15 bases between the two ends. The CDR3 is 14 residues long. The germline V gene has CDR1 SGHRS and CDR2 YFSETQ. CDR3 amino acids: CASSGAGQPNEQFF. DNA of the CDR3: TGCGCCAGCAGCGGAGCGGGACAGCCGAATGAGCAGTTCTTC.

V is TRBV29-1 and J is TRBJ2-3; 8 nucleotides align to TRBD1. The V segment lost 4 bases and the J segment 0 bases; nucleotides outside the gene matches: 6. The CDR3 is 15 residues long. Looked up from germline, CDR1 is SQVTM and CDR2 is ANQGSEA. The CDR3 loop reads CSVVDRDSSTDTQYF. The CDR3 coding sequence is TGCAGCGTTGTGGACAGGGACTCTAGCACAGATACGCAGTATTTT.

The CDR3 bases are TGTGCCAGCAGCCCGGACAGCCTCTCCTACGAGCAGTACTTC. Translating gives CASSPDSLSYEQYF. The chain recombines TRBV2 with TRBJ2-7; D perhaps matches TRBD1 (6 bases). Germline loops: CDR1 SNHLY, CDR2 FYNNEI. V lost 6 bases, J lost 0 bases, and 12 bases lay in between. The CDR3 runs to 14 residues.

The gene calls are TRBV27 and TRBJ2-1; 9 positions agree with TRBD2. After removal of 10 bases from V and 0 bases from J, the junction contained 7 bases not matched to a gene. Germline-derived CDR1 and CDR2 are MNHEY and SMNVEV (reference sequence). The CDR3 has 15 amino acids. For the CDR3, the DNA is TGTGCCATCTCGACTAGCGGCAACTCCTACAATGAGCAGTTCTTC. The encoded protein is CAISTSGNSYNEQFF.

The chain links TRBV4-1 to TRBJ1-1, with D hard to call. The length of the CDR3 is 14 residues. Germline assignment: CDR1 MGHRA and CDR2 YSYEKL. V lost 0 bases and J lost 8, with 13 bases in between. The CDR3 coding sequence is TGCGCCAGCAGCCAAGATCACTGGAGTAGAGAAGCTTTCTTT. Protein product: CASSQDHWSREAFF.

There are a few counts of this clonotype. The chain is built from TRBV14 and TRBJ2-5; D uncertain. This CDR3 spans 13 amino acids. V was trimmed by 1 base and J by 5 bases, leaving 8 bases between them. Germline-derived CDR1 and CDR2 are SGHDN and FVKESK. The CDR3 spells CASSQGARETQYF. The CDR3 bases are TGTGCCAGCAGCCAAGGGGCCAGGGAGACCCAGTACTTC.

The V gene is TRBV6-1, the J gene TRBJ2-1, with 12 bases that match TRBD2. Germline assignment: CDR1 MNHNS and CDR2 SASEGT. V was clipped by 0 bases and J by 5 bases; unmatched bases: 11. This CDR3 has 19 amino acids. The CDR3 loop reads CASSEAHLRLAGDHNEQFF. The CDR3 bases are TGTGCCAGCAGTGAAGCCCACCTAAGACTAGCGGGAGACCACAATGAGCAGTTCTTC.

Remarks on this clonotype: The limits of the CDR3 on the DNA are not certain, so only TCRdb's listed CDR3 is given. V is TRBV7-5 and J is TRBJ2-4. TRBV7-5 is tagged as a pseudogene. The CDR3 length is 17 residues, termini included. This CDR3 reads CISVPEVLMSLGNIQYF.

The chain uses TRBV24-1 and TRBJ2-1; TRBD2 might be the D (5 bases). The CDR3 extends over 16 amino acids. CDR1 KGHDR and CDR2 SFDVKD come from the germline V gene. V dropped 0 bases and J dropped 7 bases, with 15 bases sitting between them. Here the CDR3 reads CATSDLLKGRGNEQFF. In DNA, the CDR3 is TGTGCCACCAGTGATTTGCTCAAAGGAAGAGGGAATGAGCAGTTCTTC.

V and J are TRBV3-1 and TRBJ1-5; the match to TRBD1 covers 9 bases. V lost 3 bases to trimming and J lost 7 bases; unmatched junction nucleotides: 10. This CDR3 is built from 16 residues. The germline V gene has CDR1 LGHDT and CDR2 YNNKEL (reference sequence). The CDR3 sequence is CASSQGPYRGRQPQHF. The CDR3 DNA follows: TGTGCCAGCAGCCAGGGACCATACAGGGGGCGGCAGCCCCAGCATTTT.

The chain recombines TRBV30 with TRBJ1-1, with a tentative D call TRBD1 (5 bases). The CDR3 runs 15 residues. Germline lookup yields CDR1 GTSNPN and CDR2 SVGIG (reference sequence). The V end lost 0 bases, the J end lost 0 bases, and 11 bases lay between the germline ends. CDR3 sequence: CAWSVRRGVNTEAFF. The CDR3 DNA follows: TGTGCCTGGAGTGTACGGAGGGGCGTGAACACTGAAGCTTTCTTT.

V and J are TRBV12-3 or TRBV12-4 and TRBJ1-2, with TRBD1 as a possible D gene (6 bases). This CDR3 region has 14 residues. The ends were cut back, 7 bases at V and 4 bases at J, with 16 bases in the middle. The DNA for the CDR3 is TGTGCCAGCATGCGCGGGGCAGGGGCCTATGGCTACACCTTC. Translated: CASMRGAGAYGYTF.

The chain recombines TRBV9 with TRBJ2-3; D gene ambiguous. The V gene lost 3 bases and the J gene lost 1 base, with 9 bases spanning the gap. CDR3 length equals 14 residues. Germline V gene data show CDR1 as SGDLS and CDR2 as YYNGEE. The CDR3 spells CASSASHGTDTQYF. The CDR3 DNA sequence: TGTGCCAGCAGCGCGAGTCATGGCACAGATACGCAGTATTTT. Supplemented by reference TRBV9 and TRBJ2-3, the full variable domain reads DSGVTQTPKHLITATGQRVTLRCSPRSGDLSVYWYQQSLDQGLQFLIQYYNGEERAKGNILERFSAQQFPDLHSELNLSSLELGDSALYFCASSASHGTDTQYFGPGTRLTVL.